Listed here are 27 T cell receptor beta chains from one sample, sequenced in a study of graft-versus-host responses after intestinal transplantation. Generated by immunoSEQ multiplex PCR, the TCRdb table keeps only in-frame clones and is missing some. The sample yields 90,000 to 150,000 clones, around 96% seen once. Which antigens these TCRs recognize remains unknown. The sequencing here drew on unstimulated CD8+ T cells sorted from spleen or lymph node cells, taken before intestinal transplant. These receptors came from a human donor who received an intestinal transplant.

The V gene is TRBV28, the J gene TRBJ2-7; weak D call: TRBD1 (5 bases). The CDR3 is 14 amino acids. Trimming stripped 4 bases from V and 4 bases from J, with 14 bases between. Looked up from germline, CDR1 is MDHEN and CDR2 is SYDVKM. The CDR3 DNA follows: TGTGCCAGCAGTTACCTGCAGGGATGGTACGAGCAGTACTTC. Amino acids: CASSYLQGWYEQYF. Full variable domain (outside the CDR3, taken from reference TRBV28 and TRBJ2-7): DVKVTQSSRYLVKRTGEKVFLECVQDMDHENMFWYRQDPGLGLRLIYFSYDVKMKEKGDIPEGYSVSREKKERFSLILESASTNQTSMYLCASSYLQGWYEQYFGPGTRLTVT.

The rearrangement links TRBV12-5 to TRBJ2-3; 9 nucleotides line up with TRBD1. CDR1 and CDR2 (germline): LGHNT, FRNRAP. This CDR3 comprises 21 residues. Germline trimming cut 3 bases from V and 1 base from J; bases unmatched to any gene: 20. The CDR3 loop is CASGFVPTGDLYRGRTDTQYF. The CDR3 coding sequence is TGTGCTAGTGGTTTTGTCCCTACAGGGGATCTATACAGGGGGCGCACAGATACGCAGTATTTT.

The gene calls are TRBV27 and TRBJ1-2; D is unclear. This CDR3 is built from 14 residues. V was trimmed by 5 bases and J by 8 bases, leaving 18 bases between them. The germline CDR1 and CDR2 sequences are MNHEY and SMNVEV (reference sequence). The CDR3 bases are TGTGCCAGCAGTGGAGGAGGGTATTCAGAAGGCTACACCTTC. It specifies CASSGGGYSEGYTF.

This clone was observed once. In nucleotides, the CDR3 is TGTGCCAGCAGCTTAACTAGCGGGGCGGGAGATACGCAGTATTTT. Its translation: CASSLTSGAGDTQYF. The chain links TRBV5-8 to TRBJ2-3; 10 nucleotides agree with TRBD2. This CDR3 is 15 amino acids long. From germline, CDR1 is SGHTS and CDR2 YDEGEE. V shed 2 bases, J shed 5 bases, and the junction held 5 bases outside the gene matches.

The chain couples TRBV6-5 to TRBJ2-7; D not certain. Trimming removed 7 bases at V and 1 base at J, with 17 bases between. The CDR3 covers 15 residues. The germline gives CDR1 MNHEY, CDR2 SVGAGI. In DNA, the CDR3 is TGTGCCAGCACCCCCGTCCAGTCAAGTTCCTACGAGCAGTACTTC. It specifies CASTPVQSSSYEQYF.

This chain links TRBV27 with TRBJ2-1; 8 positions agree with TRBD2. Per germline, CDR1 MNHEY and CDR2 SMNVEV (reference sequence). The CDR3 covers 14 residues. The V segment lost 8 bases and the J segment 7 bases; nucleotides outside the gene matches: 10. For the CDR3, the DNA is TGTGCCAGCGCCCTGAGCGGGAGTGGTAATGAGCAGTTCTTC. Translated: CASALSGSGNEQFF.

This chain links TRBV2 with TRBJ2-1, with D uncertain. The CDR3 loop spans 15 amino acids. Trimming took off 3 bases at V and 0 bases at J, with 9 bases between the two ends. The germline CDR1 and CDR2 sequences are SNHLY and FYNNEI. This CDR3 reads CASSERLSSYNEQFF. In DNA form, the CDR3 reads TGTGCCAGCAGTGAGCGGTTGAGCTCCTACAATGAGCAGTTCTTC.

This clone was observed once. The chain carries TRBV28 and TRBJ2-2; 9 bases line up with TRBD2. The germline gives CDR1 MDHEN, CDR2 SYDVKM. This CDR3 contains 15 residues. V lost 7 bases, J lost 3 bases, and 6 bases stayed unmatched. The CDR3 coding sequence is TGTGCCAGCATCCCAGCGGGGGGCTACACCGGGGAGCTGTTTTTT. Amino acid sequence: CASIPAGGYTGELFF.

The gene calls are TRBV28 and TRBJ1-2; tentative D call: TRBD1 (5 bases). This CDR3 has 14 residues. Germline lookup yields CDR1 MDHEN and CDR2 SYDVKM. The ends were cut back, 3 bases at V and 4 bases at J, with 12 bases in the middle. The CDR3 reads CASSLGVYGYGYTF. The CDR3 region has the DNA TGTGCCAGCAGTTTGGGGGTATATGGCTATGGCTACACCTTC.

This chain connects TRBV6-6 to TRBJ1-5; the D is unclear. Germline CDR1 and CDR2: MNHNY and SVGAGI (reference sequence). The CDR3 is 12 amino acids. V gave up 4 bases and J gave up 7 bases, with 8 bases separating them. The CDR3 nucleotides read TGTGCCAGCAGTTGGGAGGGACAGCCCCAGCATTTT. Amino acid sequence: CASSWEGQPQHF.

This chain uses TRBV27 with TRBJ2-7, with TRBD2 matching 10 bases. CDR1 and CDR2 (germline): MNHEY, SMNVEV (reference sequence). The CDR3 runs 14 residues. Trimming at V came to 3 bases and at J to 3 bases, leaving 2 bases not matched to a gene. This CDR3 reads CASSFSSGSYEQYF. The CDR3 region has the DNA TGTGCCAGCAGTTTTTCTAGCGGGAGCTACGAGCAGTACTTC.

This sequence joins TRBV11-3 and TRBJ1-1; D perhaps matches TRBD1 (6 bases). Germline V gene sequence: CDR1 SGHNT, CDR2 YENEEA. The V gene lost 0 bases and the J gene lost 7 bases, with 9 bases spanning the gap. There are 13 residues in the CDR3. The CDR3 loop is CASSLDRGGEAFF. The DNA for the CDR3 is TGTGCCAGCAGCTTAGACAGGGGAGGTGAAGCTTTCTTT.

The chain carries TRBV7-3 and TRBJ2-7; 7 bases agree with TRBD2. CDR3 length: 13 residues. Germline CDR1 reads SGHTA; CDR2 reads FQGTGA. V was pared by 2 bases and J by 4 bases, with 2 bases of the junction left unmatched. CDR3 residues: CASSLVGGYEQYF. The CDR3 bases are TGTGCCAGCAGCTTAGTGGGAGGGTACGAGCAGTACTTC.

The J gene is TRBJ2-5, the V gene TRBV7-2; either TRBD1 or TRBD2 may supply D (5 bases each). V was clipped by 4 bases and J by 4 bases, with 22 bases between them. CDR1 is SGHTA, CDR2 FQGNSA, per germline. This CDR3 region has 17 residues. DNA for the CDR3: TGTGCCAGCAGCTCCTTTGTATCGTCCCTGAGGGGAGAGACCCAGTACTTC. This codes for CASSSFVSSLRGETQYF.

The J gene is TRBJ2-7, the V gene TRBV5-6; no clear D gene. V was trimmed by 2 bases and J by 3 bases, leaving 15 bases between them. Germline lookup yields CDR1 SGHDT and CDR2 YYEEEE. This CDR3 is 15 amino acids long. For the CDR3, the DNA is TGTGCCAGCAGCTTATCGGAAGTTCAGATCTACGAGCAGTACTTC. Translating gives CASSLSEVQIYEQYF.

This chain joins TRBV19 and TRBJ2-5; 9 positions agree with TRBD1. Germline V gives CDR1 LNHDA, CDR2 SQIVND (reference sequence). The CDR3 is 12 residues long. Germline trimming cut 6 bases from V and 5 bases from J; bases unmatched to any gene: 1. CDR3 coding DNA: TGTGCCAGTAGAGGGACAGGGGAGACCCAGTACTTC. It codes for CASRGTGETQYF.

The chain recombines TRBV4-1 with TRBJ1-6; D might be TRBD1 (5 bases). CDR1 and CDR2 from the germline V gene are MGHRA and YSYEKL. This CDR3 has 15 amino acids. Trimming removed 4 bases from V and 8 bases from J, with 15 bases in between. The CDR3 protein is CASSLKDSTDSPLHF. CDR3 coding DNA: TGCGCCAGCAGCCTCAAAGACAGTACCGATTCACCCCTCCACTTT.

V usage is TRBV27 and J usage is TRBJ2-1, with 8 bases fitting TRBD1. CDR3 length: 14 amino acids. Germline V gene data show CDR1 as MNHEY and CDR2 as SMNVEV (reference sequence). V trimming: 0 bases; J trimming: 9 bases; junction bases outside the gene matches: 4. CDR3 sequence reads: CASSLSATGVEQFF. CDR3 DNA: TGTGCCAGCAGTTTATCCGCGACAGGGGTTGAGCAGTTCTTC.

J is TRBJ2-7 and V is TRBV7-9; TRBD2 agrees at 10 bases. V lost 5 bases, J lost 4 bases, and 8 bases stayed unmatched. CDR1 SEHNR and CDR2 FQNEAQ come from the germline V gene (reference sequence). CDR3 length equals 15 residues. CDR3: CASSHSSGSRYEQYF. DNA of the CDR3: TGTGCCAGCAGCCACTCTAGCGGGAGTAGGTACGAGCAGTACTTC.

The CDR3 bases are TGTGCCTGGAGTGTAGGTCGGAGCACAGATACGCAGTATTTT. This sequence encodes CAWSVGRSTDTQYF. V and J are TRBV30 and TRBJ2-3; unclear D gene. Germline lookup yields CDR1 GTSNPN and CDR2 SVGIG (reference sequence). Trimming shortened V by 0 bases and J by 0 bases, and 7 bases separated the two germline ends. The length of the CDR3 is 14 residues. Combining the CDR3 with reference TRBV30 and TRBJ2-3 gives the whole variable domain SQTIHQWPATLVQPVGSPLSLECTVEGTSNPNLYWYRQAAGRGLQLLFYSVGIGQISSEVPQNLSASRPQDRQFILSSKKLLLSDSGFYLCAWSVGRSTDTQYFGPGTRLTVL.

V is TRBV7-9 and J is TRBJ2-5; no definite D call. V was trimmed by 2 bases and J by 2 bases, leaving 0 bases between them. Germline loops: CDR1 SEHNR, CDR2 FQNEAQ (reference sequence). The CDR3 has 11 residues. CDR3: CASSLQETQYF. Here the CDR3 DNA reads TGTGCCAGCAGCTTACAAGAGACCCAGTACTTC.

The rearrangement links TRBV14 to TRBJ1-6, with a tentative D call TRBD1 (6 bases). CDR1 and CDR2 from the germline V gene are SGHDN and FVKESK. The CDR3 loop spans 15 amino acids. The V gene lost 4 bases and the J gene lost 7 bases, with 14 bases spanning the gap. The CDR3 protein is CASSLKQGGNSPLHF. Written as DNA, the CDR3 is TGTGCCAGCAGCCTAAAACAGGGAGGAAATTCACCCCTCCACTTT.

The genes are TRBV2 and TRBJ1-4; 7 nucleotides match TRBD1. The CDR3 contains 16 residues. The V gene end was trimmed by 6 bases and the J gene end by 1 base; junction bases not matched to a gene: 8. The germline gives CDR1 SNHLY, CDR2 FYNNEI. CDR3 sequence reads: CASRDTGEGTNEKLFF. In nucleotides, the CDR3 is TGTGCCAGCAGGGATACAGGGGAGGGAACTAATGAAAAACTGTTTTTT.

About this clone: Relative to the germline gene, one junction end is altered; a read error may explain this. This chain links TRBV5-5 with TRBJ2-7; 7 nucleotides agree with TRBD2. Germline V CDR1 and CDR2: SGHKS, YYEKEE (reference sequence). CDR3 length equals 16 residues. The CDR3 bases are TGTGCCAGCAGTTTGGTGGTAGTAGCGGGCCCCTACGAGCAGTACTTC. Protein: CASSLVVVAGPYEQYF.

The rearrangement joins TRBV28 to TRBJ2-5; TRBD1 agrees at 8 bases. TRBJ2-7 explains the end of the DNA better; the J call may be wrong. Germline V gene data show CDR1 as MDHEN and CDR2 as SYDVKM. This CDR3 spans 14 amino acids. Here the CDR3 DNA reads TGTGCCAGCAGTTTATTCGGGACAGGCTACGAGCAGTACTTC. It specifies CASSLFGTGYEQYF.

This chain uses TRBV28 with TRBJ2-5, with 9 bases fitting TRBD1. Near its end, the DNA agrees better with TRBJ2-7, so the J call may be wrong. Germline values: CDR1 MDHEN, CDR2 SYDVKM. The CDR3 is made up of 14 amino acids. Written as DNA, the CDR3 is TGTGCCAGCACCGCCGGGACAGGGTCCTACGAGCAGTACTTC. Translated: CASTAGTGSYEQYF.

This chain joins TRBV15 and TRBJ1-1, with TRBD1 matching over 7 bases. Losses at the gene ends were 3 bases for V and 5 bases for J; bases not matched to a gene: 6. The CDR3 covers 14 residues. CDR1 is LNHNV and CDR2 is YYDKDF in the germline V gene (reference sequence). The CDR3 coding sequence is TGTGCCACCAGCAGGCGCGACAGGGTTACTGAAGCTTTCTTT. Protein product: CATSRRDRVTEAFF.